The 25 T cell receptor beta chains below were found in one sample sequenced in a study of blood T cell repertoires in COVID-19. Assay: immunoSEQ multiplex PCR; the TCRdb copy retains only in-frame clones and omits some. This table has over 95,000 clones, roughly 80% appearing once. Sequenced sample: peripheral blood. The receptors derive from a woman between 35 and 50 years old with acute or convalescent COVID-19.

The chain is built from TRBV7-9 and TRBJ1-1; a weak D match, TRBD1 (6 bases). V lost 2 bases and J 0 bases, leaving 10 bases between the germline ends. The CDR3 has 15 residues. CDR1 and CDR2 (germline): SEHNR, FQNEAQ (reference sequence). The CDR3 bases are TGTGCCAGCAGCTTAAGTGGACAGTTGAACACTGAAGCTTTCTTT. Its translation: CASSLSGQLNTEAFF.

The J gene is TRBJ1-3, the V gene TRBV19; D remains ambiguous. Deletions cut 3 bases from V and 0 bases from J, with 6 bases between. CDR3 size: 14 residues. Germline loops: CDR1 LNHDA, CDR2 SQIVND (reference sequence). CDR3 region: CASSIWSSGNTIYF. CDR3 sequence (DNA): TGTGCCAGTAGTATCTGGAGCTCTGGAAACACCATATATTTT.

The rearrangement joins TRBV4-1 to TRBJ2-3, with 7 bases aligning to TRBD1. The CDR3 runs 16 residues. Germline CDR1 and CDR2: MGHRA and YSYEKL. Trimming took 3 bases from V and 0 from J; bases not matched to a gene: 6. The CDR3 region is CASSQSGTASTDTQYF. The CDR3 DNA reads TGCGCCAGCAGCCAGTCCGGGACAGCCAGCACAGATACGCAGTATTTT.

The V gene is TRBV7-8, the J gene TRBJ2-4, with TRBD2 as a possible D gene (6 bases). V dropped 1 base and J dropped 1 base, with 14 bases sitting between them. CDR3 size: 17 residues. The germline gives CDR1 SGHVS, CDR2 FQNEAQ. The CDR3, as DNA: TGTGCCAGCAGCTTAGTGGGGGGACCCCGCGCCAAAAACATTCAGTACTTC. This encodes CASSLVGGPRAKNIQYF.

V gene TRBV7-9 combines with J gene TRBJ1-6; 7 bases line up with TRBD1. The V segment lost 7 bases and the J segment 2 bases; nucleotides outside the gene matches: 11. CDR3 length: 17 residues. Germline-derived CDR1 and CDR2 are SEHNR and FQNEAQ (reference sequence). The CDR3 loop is CASTPGPGTAYNSPLHF. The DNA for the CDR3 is TGTGCCAGCACCCCCGGCCCCGGGACAGCCTATAATTCACCCCTCCACTTT. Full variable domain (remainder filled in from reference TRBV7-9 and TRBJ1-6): DTGVSQNPRHKITKRGQNVTFRCDPISEHNRLYWYRQTLGQGPEFLTYFQNEAQLEKSRLLSDRFSAERPKGSFSTLEIQRTEQGDSAMYLCASTPGPGTAYNSPLHFGNGTRLTVT.

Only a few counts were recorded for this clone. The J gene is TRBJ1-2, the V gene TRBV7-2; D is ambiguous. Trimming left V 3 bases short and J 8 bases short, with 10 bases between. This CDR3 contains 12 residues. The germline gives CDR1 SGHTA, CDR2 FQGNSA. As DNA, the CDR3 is TGTGCCAGCAGCTTGTTACGGGTAGGCTACACCTTC. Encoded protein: CASSLLRVGYTF.

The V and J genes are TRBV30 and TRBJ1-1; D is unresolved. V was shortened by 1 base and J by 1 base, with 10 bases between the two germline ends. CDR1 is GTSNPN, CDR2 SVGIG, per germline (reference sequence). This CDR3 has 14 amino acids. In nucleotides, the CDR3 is TGTGCCTGGAGTGCCGGTATTAGGAACACTGAAGCTTTCTTT. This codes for CAWSAGIRNTEAFF.

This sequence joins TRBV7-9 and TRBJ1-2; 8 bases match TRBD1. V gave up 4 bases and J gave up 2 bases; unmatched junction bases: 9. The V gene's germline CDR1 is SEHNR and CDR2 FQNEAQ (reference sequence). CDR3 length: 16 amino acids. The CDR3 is CASSYSGTGDNYGYTF. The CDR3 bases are TGTGCCAGCAGCTATTCAGGGACAGGAGACAACTATGGCTACACCTTC.

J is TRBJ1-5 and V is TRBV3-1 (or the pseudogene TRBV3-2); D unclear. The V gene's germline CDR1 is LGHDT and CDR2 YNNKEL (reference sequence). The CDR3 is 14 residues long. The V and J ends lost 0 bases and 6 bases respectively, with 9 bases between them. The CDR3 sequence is CASSQEREVQPQHF. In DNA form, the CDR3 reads TGTGCCAGCAGCCAAGAGAGGGAGGTTCAGCCCCAGCATTTT.

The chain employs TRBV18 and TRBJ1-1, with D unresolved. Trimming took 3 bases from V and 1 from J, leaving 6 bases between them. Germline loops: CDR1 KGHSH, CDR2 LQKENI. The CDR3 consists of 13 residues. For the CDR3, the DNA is TGTGCCAGCTCACCGGCAGGGAACACTGAAGCTTTCTTT. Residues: CASSPAGNTEAFF.

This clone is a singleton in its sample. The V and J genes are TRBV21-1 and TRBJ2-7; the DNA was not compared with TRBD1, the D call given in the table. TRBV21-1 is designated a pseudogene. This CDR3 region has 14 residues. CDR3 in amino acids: CASSKGQSSYEQYF. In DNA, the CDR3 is TGTGCCAGCAGCAAGGGACAGTCGTCCTACGAGCAGTACTTC.

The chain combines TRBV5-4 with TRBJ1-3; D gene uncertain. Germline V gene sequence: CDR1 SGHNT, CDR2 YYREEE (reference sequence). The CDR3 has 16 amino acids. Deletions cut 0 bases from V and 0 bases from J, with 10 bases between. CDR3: CASSLVGLGSGNTIYF. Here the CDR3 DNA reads TGTGCCAGCAGCTTGGTGGGTCTAGGCTCTGGAAACACCATATATTTT.

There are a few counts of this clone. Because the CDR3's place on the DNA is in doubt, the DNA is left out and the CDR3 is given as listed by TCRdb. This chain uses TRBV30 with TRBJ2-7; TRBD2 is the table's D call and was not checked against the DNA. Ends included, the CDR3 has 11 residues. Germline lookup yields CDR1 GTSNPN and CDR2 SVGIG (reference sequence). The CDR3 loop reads CAWSWGGGAGF.

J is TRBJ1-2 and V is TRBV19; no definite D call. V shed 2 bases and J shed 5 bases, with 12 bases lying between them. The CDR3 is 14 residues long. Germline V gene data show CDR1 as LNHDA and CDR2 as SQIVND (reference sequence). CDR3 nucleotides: TGTGCCAGTAGTATAACCTGGGAGGCTTATGGCTACACCTTC. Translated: CASSITWEAYGYTF.

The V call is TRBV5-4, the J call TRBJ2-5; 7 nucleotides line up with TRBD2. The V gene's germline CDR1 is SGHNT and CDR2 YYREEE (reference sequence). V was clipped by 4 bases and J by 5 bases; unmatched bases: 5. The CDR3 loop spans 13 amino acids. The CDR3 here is CASSLGGEETQYF. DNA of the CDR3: TGTGCCAGCAGCCTTGGGGGGGAGGAGACCCAGTACTTC.

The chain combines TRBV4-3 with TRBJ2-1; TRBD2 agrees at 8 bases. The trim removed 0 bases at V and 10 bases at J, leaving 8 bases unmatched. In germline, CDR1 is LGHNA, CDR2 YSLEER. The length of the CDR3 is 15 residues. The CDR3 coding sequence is TGCGCCAGCAGCCAAGAGAACCAGCGGGGGCGCGAGCAGTTCTTC. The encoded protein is CASSQENQRGREQFF.

CDR3: CAIREDRGLLNYGYTF. In DNA, the CDR3 is TGTGCCATCAGGGAGGACAGGGGGCTACTTAACTATGGCTACACCTTC. J is TRBJ1-2 and V is TRBV10-3; 11 nucleotides line up with TRBD1. CDR3 size: 16 residues. Per the germline V gene, CDR1 is ENHRY and CDR2 is SYGVKD. J lost 1 base, V lost 6 bases, and 7 bases had no gene match.

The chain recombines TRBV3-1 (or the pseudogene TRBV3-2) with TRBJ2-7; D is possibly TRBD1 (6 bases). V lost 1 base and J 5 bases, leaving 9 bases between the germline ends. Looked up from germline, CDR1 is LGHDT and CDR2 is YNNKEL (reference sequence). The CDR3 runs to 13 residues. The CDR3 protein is CASSQVNRDEQYF. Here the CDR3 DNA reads TGTGCCAGCAGCCAAGTGAACAGGGACGAGCAGTACTTC.

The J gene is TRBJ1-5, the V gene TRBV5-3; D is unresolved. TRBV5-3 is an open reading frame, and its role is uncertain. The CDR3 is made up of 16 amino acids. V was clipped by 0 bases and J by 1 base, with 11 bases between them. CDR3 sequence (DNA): TGTGCCAGAAGCTTGGTTCTCCAGGAAAGCAATCAGCCCCAGCATTTT. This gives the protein CARSLVLQESNQPQHF.

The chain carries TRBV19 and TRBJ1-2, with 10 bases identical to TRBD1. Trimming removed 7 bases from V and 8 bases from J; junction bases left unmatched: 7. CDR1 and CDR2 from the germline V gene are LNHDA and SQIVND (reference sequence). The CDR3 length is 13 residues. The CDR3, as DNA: TGTGCCAGTAACATGGGACAGGGGAGGGGCTACACCTTC. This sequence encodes CASNMGQGRGYTF.

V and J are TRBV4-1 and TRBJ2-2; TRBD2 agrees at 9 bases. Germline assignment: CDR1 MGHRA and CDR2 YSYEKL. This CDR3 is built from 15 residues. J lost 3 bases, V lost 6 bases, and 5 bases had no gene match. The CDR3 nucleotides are TGCGCCAGCAGTCGGGCGGGGGGGGACACCGGGGAGCTGTTTTTT. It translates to CASSRAGGDTGELFF.

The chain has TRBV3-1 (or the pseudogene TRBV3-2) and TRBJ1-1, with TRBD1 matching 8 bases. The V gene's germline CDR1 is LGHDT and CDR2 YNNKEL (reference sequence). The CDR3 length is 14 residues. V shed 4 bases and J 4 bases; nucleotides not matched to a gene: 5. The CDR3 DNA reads TGTGCCAGCAGCCCTAGACAGGGGAGCACTGAAGCTTTCTTT. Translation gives CASSPRQGSTEAFF.

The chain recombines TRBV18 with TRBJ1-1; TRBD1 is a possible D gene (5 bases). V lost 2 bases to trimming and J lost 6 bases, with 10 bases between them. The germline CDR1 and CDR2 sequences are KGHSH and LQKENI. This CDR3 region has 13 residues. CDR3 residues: CASSPEGRSEAFF. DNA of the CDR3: TGTGCCAGCTCACCAGAGGGGAGGTCTGAAGCTTTCTTT.

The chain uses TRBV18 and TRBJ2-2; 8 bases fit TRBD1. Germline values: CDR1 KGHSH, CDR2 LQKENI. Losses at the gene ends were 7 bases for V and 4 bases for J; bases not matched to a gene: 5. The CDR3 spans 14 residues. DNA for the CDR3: TGTGCCAGCTTCTGGACAGGGATCACCGGGGAGCTGTTTTTT. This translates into CASFWTGITGELFF.

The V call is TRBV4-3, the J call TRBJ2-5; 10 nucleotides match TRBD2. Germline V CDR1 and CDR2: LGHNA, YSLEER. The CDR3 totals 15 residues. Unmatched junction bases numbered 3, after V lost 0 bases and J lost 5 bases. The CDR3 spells CASSQDSGGWETQYF. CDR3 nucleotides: TGCGCCAGCAGCCAAGATAGCGGGGGGTGGGAGACCCAGTACTTC.